The T cell receptor (beta chain) under discussion was sequenced for a study of blood T cell repertoires in COVID-19. The CDR3 totals 10 residues. Germline-derived CDR1 and CDR2 are DFQATT and SNEGSKA (reference sequence). V was shortened by 5 bases and J by 7 bases, with 8 bases between the two germline ends. TCRdb's copy holds only in-frame clones and misses some; the assay was immunoSEQ multiplex PCR. The sample lists about 140,000 clones, over 80% occurring once. This chain joins TRBV20-1 and TRBJ2-5; tentatively, D is TRBD2 (6 bases). The clonotype comes from a human donor in a cohort sampled during active COVID-19. Material: peripheral blood. CDR3: CSAGGRTQYF. The DNA for the CDR3 is TGCAGTGCTGGGGGGAGGACCCAGTACTTC.